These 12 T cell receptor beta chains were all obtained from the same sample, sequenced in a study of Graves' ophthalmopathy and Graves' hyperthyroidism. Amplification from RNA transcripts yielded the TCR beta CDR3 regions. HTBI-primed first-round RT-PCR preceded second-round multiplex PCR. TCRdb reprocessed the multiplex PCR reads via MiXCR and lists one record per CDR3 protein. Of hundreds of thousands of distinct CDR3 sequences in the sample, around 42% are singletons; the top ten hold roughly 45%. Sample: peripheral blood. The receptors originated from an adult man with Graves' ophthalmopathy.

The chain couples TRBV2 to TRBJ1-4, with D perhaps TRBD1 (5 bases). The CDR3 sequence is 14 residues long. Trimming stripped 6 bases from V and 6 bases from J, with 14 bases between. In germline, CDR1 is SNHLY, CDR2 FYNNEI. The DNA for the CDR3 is TGTGCCAGCAGCGACAGTCCCGGGGATGAAAAACTGTTTTTT. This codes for CASSDSPGDEKLFF.

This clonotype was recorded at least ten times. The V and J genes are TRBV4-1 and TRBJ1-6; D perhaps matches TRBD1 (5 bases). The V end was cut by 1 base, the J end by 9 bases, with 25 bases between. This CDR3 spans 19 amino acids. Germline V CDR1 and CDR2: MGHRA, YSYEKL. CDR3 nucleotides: TGCGCCAGCAGCCAAGTTAACGTGGACTTTACCAGTAGGGGTTCACCCCTCCACTTT. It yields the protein CASSQVNVDFTSRGSPLHF.

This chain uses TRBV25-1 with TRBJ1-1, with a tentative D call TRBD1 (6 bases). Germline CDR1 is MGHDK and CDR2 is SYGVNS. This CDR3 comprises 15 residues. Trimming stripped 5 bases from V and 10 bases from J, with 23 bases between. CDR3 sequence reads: CASSPIAGAGVGAFF. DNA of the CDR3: TGTGCCAGCAGTCCAATTGCAGGGGCGGGAGTCGGAGCTTTCTTT.

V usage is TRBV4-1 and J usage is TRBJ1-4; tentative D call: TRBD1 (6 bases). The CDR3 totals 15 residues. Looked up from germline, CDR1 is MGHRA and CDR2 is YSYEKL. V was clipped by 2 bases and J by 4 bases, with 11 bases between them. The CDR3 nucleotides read TGCGCCAGCAGCCAATCCCAGGGGAATAATGAAAAACTGTTTTTT. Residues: CASSQSQGNNEKLFF.

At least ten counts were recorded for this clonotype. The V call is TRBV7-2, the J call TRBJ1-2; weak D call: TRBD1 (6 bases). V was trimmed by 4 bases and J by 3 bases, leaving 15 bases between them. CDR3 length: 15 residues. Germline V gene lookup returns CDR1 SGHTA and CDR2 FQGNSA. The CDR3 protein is CASSYYRAGDYGYTF. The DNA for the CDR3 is TGTGCCAGCAGCTACTACAGGGCGGGGGACTATGGCTACACCTTC.

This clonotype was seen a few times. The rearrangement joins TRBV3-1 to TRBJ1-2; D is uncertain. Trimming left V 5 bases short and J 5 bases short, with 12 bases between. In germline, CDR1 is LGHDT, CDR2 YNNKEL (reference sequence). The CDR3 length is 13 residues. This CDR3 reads CASSSRRAYGYTF. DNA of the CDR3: TGTGCCAGCAGCTCCAGACGGGCGTATGGCTACACCTTC. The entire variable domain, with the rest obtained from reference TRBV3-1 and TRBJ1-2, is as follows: DTAVSQTPKYLVTQMGNDKSIKCEQNLGHDTMYWYKQDSKKFLKIMFSYNNKELIINETVPNRFSPKSPDKAHLNLHINSLELGDSAVYFCASSSRRAYGYTFGSGTRLTVV.

The CDR3 nucleotides read TGCAGTGCCAACCGCCGAACCGCGAACACCGGGGAGCTGTTTTTT. This gives the protein CSANRRTANTGELFF. This sequence joins TRBV20-1 and TRBJ2-2, with D unclear. V was shortened by 6 bases and J by 0 bases, with 14 bases between the two germline ends. Germline CDR1 and CDR2: DFQATT and SNEGSKA (reference sequence). The CDR3 has 15 amino acids.

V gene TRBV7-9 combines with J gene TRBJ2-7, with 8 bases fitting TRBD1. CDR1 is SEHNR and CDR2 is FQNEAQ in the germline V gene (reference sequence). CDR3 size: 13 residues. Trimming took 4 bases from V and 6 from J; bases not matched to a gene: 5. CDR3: CASSSRDRSEQYF. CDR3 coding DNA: TGTGCCAGCAGCTCACGGGACAGGTCCGAGCAGTACTTC.

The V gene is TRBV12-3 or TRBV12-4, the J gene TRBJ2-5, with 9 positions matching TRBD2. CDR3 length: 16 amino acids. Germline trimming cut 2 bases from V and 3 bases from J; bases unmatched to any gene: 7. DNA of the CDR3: TGTGCCAGCAGTTTACTGGGCGGGAGGGCGGAAGAGACCCAGTACTTC. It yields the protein CASSLLGGRAEETQYF.

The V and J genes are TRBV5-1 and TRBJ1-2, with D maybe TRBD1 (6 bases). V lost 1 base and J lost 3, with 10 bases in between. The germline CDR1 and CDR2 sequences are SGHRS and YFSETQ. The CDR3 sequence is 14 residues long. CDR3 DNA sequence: TGCGCCAGCAGCTTGACAGGGATGGACTATGGCTACACCTTC. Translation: CASSLTGMDYGYTF.

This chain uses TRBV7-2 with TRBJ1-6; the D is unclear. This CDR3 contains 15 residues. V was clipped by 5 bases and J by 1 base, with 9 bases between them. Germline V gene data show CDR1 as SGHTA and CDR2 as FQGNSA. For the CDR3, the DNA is TGTGCCAGCAGCCTCCCAAGATCCTATAATTCACCCCTCCACTTT. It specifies CASSLPRSYNSPLHF.

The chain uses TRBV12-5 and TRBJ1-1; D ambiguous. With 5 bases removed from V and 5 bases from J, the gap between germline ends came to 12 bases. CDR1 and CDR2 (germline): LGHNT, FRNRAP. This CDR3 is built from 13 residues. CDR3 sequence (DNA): TGTGCTAGTGGTCCAGTGGGTGGGACTGAAGCTTTCTTT. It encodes CASGPVGGTEAFF.